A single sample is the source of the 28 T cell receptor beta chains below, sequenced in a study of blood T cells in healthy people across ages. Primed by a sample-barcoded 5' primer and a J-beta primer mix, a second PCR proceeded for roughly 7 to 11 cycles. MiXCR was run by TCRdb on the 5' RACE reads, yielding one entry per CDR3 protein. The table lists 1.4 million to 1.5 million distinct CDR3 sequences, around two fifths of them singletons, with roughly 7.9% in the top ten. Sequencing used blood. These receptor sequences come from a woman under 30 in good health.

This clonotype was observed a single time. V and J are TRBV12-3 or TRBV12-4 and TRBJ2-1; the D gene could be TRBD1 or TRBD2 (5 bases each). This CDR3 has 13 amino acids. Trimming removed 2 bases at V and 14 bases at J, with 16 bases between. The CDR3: CASSLTGRGSEFF. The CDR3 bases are TGTGCCAGCAGTTTAACAGGCCGAGGGAGTGAGTTCTTC.

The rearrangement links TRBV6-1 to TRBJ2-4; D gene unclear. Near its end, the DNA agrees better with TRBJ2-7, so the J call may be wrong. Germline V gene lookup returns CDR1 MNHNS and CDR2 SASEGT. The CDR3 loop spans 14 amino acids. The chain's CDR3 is CASSESAEYYEQYF. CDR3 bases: TGTGCCAGCAGTGAATCGGCCGAGTACTACGAGCAGTACTTC.

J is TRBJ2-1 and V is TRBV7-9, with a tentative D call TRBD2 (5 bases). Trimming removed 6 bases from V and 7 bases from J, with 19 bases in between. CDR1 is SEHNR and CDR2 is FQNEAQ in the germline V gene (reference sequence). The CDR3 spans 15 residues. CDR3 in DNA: TGTGCCAGCAGGGATGTAGAACTAGTGGGGAATGAGCAGTTCTTC. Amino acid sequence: CASRDVELVGNEQFF.

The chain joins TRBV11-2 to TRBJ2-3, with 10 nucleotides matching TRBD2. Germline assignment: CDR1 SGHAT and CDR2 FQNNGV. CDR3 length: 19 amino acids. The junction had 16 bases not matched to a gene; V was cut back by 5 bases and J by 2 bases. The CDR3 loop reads CASSLSPPTSGALTDTQYF. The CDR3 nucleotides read TGTGCCAGCAGCCTATCCCCGCCCACTAGCGGGGCCCTCACAGATACGCAGTATTTT. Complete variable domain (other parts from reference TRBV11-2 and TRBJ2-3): EAGVAQSPRYKIIEKRQSVAFWCNPISGHATLYWYQQILGQGPKLLIQFQNNGVVDDSQLPKDRFSAERLKGVDSTLKIQPAKLEDSAVYLCASSLSPPTSGALTDTQYFGPGTRLTVL.

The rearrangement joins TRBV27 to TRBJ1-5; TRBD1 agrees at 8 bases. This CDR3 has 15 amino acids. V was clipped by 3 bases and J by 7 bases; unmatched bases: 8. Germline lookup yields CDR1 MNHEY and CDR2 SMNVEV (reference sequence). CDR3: CASSLVGTGGQPQHF. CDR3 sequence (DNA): TGTGCCAGCAGTTTGGTAGGGACAGGAGGACAGCCCCAGCATTTT.

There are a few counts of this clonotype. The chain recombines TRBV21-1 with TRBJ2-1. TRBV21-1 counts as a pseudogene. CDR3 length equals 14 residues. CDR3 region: CASSKWSATNEQFF. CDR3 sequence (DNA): TGTGCCAGCAGCAAATGGTCAGCAACCAATGAGCAGTTCTTC.

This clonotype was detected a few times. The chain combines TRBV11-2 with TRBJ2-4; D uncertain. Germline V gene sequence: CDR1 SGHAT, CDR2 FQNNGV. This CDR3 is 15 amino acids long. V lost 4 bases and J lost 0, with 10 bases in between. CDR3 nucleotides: TGTGCCAGCAGCTCGCGGACGGTAGCCAAAAACATTCAGTACTTC. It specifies CASSSRTVAKNIQYF.

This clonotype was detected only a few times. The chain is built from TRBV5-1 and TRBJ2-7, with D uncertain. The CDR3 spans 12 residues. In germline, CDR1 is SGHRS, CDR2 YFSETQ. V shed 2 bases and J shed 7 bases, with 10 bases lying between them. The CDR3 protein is CASSFQQNEQYF. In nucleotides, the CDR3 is TGCGCCAGCAGCTTTCAACAGAATGAGCAGTACTTC.

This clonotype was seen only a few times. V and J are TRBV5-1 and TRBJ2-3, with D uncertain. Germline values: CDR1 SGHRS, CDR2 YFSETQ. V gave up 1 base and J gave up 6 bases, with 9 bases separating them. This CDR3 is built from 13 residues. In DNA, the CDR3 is TGCGCCAGCAGCTTGAGGTTTGGGGATACGCAGTATTTT. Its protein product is CASSLRFGDTQYF.

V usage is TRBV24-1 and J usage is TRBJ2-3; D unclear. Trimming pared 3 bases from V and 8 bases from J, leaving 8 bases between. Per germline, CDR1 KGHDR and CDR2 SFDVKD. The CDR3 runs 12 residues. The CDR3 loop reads CATSDELSTQYF. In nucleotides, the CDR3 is TGTGCCACCAGTGATGAATTAAGTACGCAGTATTTT.

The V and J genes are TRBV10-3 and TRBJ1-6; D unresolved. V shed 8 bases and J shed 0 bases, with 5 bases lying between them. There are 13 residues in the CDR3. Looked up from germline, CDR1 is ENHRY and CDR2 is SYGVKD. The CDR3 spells CAIGDSYNSPLHF. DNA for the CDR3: TGTGCCATCGGGGACTCCTATAATTCACCCCTCCACTTT.

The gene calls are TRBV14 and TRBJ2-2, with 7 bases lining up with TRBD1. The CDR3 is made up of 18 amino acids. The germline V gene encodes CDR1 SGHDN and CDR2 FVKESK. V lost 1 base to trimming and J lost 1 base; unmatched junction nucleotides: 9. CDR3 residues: CASSQGGTGTVNTGELFF. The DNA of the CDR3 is TGTGCCAGCAGCCAAGGGGGAACCGGGACAGTGAACACCGGGGAGCTGTTTTTT.

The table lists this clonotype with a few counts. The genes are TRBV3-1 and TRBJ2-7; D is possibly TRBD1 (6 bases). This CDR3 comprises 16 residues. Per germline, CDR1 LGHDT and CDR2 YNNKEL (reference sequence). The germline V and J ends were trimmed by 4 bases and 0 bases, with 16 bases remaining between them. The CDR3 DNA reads TGTGCCAGCAGCCGAGACAGGTCCTCTCCCTCCTACGAGCAGTACTTC. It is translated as CASSRDRSSPSYEQYF.

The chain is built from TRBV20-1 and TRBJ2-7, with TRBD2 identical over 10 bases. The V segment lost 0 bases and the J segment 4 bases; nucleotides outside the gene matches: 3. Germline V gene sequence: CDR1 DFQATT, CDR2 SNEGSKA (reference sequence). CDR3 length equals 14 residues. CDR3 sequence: CSARDQRGGYEQYF. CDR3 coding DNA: TGCAGTGCTAGAGATCAGCGGGGGGGATACGAGCAGTACTTC.

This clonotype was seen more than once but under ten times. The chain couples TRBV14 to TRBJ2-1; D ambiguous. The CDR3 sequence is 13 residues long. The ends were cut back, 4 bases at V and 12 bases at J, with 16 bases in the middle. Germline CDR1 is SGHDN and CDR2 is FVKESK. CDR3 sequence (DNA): TGTGCCAGCAGCCGCGCAGCTATACATGGGCAGTTCTTC. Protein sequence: CASSRAAIHGQFF.

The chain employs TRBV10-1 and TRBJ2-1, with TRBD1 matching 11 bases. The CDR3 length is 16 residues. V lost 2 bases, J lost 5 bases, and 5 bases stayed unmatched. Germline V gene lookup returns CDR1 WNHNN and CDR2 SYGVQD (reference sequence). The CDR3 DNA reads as TGCGCCAGCAGTGAGCCGGGACAGGGGGGTCACAATGAGCAGTTCTTC. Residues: CASSEPGQGGHNEQFF.

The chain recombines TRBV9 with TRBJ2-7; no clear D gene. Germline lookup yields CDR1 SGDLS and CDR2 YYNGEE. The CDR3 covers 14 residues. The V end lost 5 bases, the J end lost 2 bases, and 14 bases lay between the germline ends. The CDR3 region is CASSQDSVTYEQYF. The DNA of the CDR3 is TGTGCCAGCAGTCAAGACTCGGTTACCTACGAGCAGTACTTC.

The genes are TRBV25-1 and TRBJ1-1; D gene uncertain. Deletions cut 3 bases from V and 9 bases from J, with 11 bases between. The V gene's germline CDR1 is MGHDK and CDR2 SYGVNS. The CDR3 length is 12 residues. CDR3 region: CASSDQGRKAFF. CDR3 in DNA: TGTGCCAGCAGTGATCAAGGCCGGAAAGCTTTCTTT.

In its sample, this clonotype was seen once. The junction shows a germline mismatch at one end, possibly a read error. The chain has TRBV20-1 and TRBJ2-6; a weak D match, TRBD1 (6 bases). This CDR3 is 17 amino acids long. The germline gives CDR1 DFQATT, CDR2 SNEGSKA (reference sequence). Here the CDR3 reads CSAREGQPFSGAHVLTF. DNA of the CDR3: TGCAGTGCTAGAGAAGGACAGCCCTTCTCTGGGGCCCACGTCCTGACTTTC.

Here the CDR3 reads CASSYQPVNTEAFF. The CDR3 nucleotides read TGTGCCAGCAGTTACCAACCTGTGAACACTGAAGCTTTCTTT. V and J are TRBV6-5 and TRBJ1-1, with D uncertain. V lost 2 bases, J lost 0 bases, and 7 bases lay in between. Germline V gene sequence: CDR1 MNHEY, CDR2 SVGAGI. This CDR3 contains 14 residues.

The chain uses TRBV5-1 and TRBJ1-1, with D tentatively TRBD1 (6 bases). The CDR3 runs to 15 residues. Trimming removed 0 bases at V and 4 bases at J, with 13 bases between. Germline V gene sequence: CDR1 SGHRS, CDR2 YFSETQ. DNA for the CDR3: TGCGCCAGCAGCTTGGAACGGACAGAGACCACTGAAGCTTTCTTT. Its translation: CASSLERTETTEAFF.

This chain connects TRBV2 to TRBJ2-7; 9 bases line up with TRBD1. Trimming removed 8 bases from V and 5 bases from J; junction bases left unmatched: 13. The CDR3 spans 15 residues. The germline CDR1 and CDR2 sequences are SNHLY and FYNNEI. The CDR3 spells CASHTTETGGHEQYF. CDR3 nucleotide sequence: TGTGCCAGCCACACCACCGAGACAGGGGGACACGAGCAGTACTTC.

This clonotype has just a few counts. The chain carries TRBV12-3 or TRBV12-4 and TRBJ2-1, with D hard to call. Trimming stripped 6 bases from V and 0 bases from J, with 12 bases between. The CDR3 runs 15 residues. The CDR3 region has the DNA TGTGCCAGCAGACCGTTCCCGAGCTCCTACAATGAGCAGTTCTTC. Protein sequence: CASRPFPSSYNEQFF.

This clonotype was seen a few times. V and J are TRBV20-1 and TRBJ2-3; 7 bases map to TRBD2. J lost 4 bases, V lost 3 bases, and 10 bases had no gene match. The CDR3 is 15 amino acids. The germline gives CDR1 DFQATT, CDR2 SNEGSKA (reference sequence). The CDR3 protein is CSASSSAGSSDTQYF. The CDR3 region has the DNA TGCAGTGCTAGTTCCTCAGCGGGATCTTCAGATACGCAGTATTTT.

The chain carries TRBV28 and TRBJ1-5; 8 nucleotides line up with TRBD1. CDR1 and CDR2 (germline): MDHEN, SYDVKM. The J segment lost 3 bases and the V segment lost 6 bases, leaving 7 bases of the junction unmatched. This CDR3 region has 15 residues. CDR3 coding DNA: TGTGCCAGCAGCTCTTCAGGGGGCAACAATCAGCCCCAGCATTTT. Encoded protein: CASSSSGGNNQPQHF. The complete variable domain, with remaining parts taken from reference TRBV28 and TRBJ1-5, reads DVKVTQSSRYLVKRTGEKVFLECVQDMDHENMFWYRQDPGLGLRLIYFSYDVKMKEKGDIPEGYSVSREKKERFSLILESASTNQTSMYLCASSSSGGNNQPQHFGDGTRLSIL.

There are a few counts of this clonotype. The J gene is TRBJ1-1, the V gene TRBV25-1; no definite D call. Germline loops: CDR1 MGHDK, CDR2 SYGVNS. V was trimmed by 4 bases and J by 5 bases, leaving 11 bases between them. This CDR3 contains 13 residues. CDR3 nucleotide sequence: TGTGCCAGCAGTGTCCCTGGACGGACTGAAGCTTTCTTT. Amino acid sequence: CASSVPGRTEAFF.

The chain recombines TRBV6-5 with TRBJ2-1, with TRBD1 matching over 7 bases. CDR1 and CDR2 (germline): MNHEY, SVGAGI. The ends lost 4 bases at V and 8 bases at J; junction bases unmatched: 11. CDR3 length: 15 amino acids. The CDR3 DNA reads TGTGCCAGCAGTTTCGCCGACAGGGTGGGGGATGAGCAGTTCTTC. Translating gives CASSFADRVGDEQFF.

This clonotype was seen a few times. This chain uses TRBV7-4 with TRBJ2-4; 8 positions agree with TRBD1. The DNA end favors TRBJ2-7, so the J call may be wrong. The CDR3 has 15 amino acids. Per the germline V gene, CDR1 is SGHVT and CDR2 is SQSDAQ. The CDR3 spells CASSLVRLGTGEQYF. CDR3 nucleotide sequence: TGTGCCAGCAGCTTAGTACGGTTGGGGACAGGCGAGCAGTACTTC.